The rows below give T cell receptor beta chains drawn from one sample of a study of blood T cells in healthy people across ages. Using its own MiXCR run on the 5' RACE reads, TCRdb lists one record per CDR3 protein. The sample contains roughly 800,000 distinct CDR3 sequences, 55% to 70% of which appear only once. Sample: blood. The source is a man aged 25-45 years in good health. The CDR3 runs from the conserved cysteine through the conserved F or W. A D gene is named only where the DNA matches it firmly. Size is stated for part of the rows, as once, few or many counts, or as a class when the clone is expanded.

D gene	clone size	J gene	V gene	CDR3 DNA	CDR3 protein
TRBD1	many	TRBJ2-7	TRBV6-5	TGTGCCAGCAGTAAGGACAGGGGACGGTACGAGCAGTACTTC	CASSKDRGRYEQYF
NA	NA	TRBJ2-1	TRBV27	TGCGCCAGCAGTGTGAAGCTACCTTACAATGAGCAGTTCTTC	CASSVKLPYNEQFF
TRBD2	NA	TRBJ2-7	TRBV6-2/TRBV6-3	TGTGCCAGCAGTTACAGGGGACTAGCACAAGGAGCCTACGAGCAGTACTTC	CASSYRGLAQGAYEQYF
NA	NA	TRBJ2-7	TRBV20-1	TGCAGTGCTAGCCGGGCCCAGGGGTCCTACGAGCAGTACTTC	CSASRAQGSYEQYF
NA	NA	TRBJ2-1	TRBV18	TGTGCCAGCTCACCTTCAGCCGCCACCTACAATGAGCAGTTCTTC	CASSPSAATYNEQFF
NA	NA	TRBJ1-2	TRBV5-6	TGTGCCAGCAGCTTACAGGGACCTAAATACACCTTC	CASSLQGPKYTF
TRBD2	NA	TRBJ2-5	TRBV9	TGTGCCAGCAGCGCGCCTCTAGCGGGAGAGACCCAGTACTTC	CASSAPLAGETQYF
NA	NA	TRBJ2-3	TRBV29-1	TGCAGCGTTCGAGCGGGAGATACGCAGTATTTT	CSVRAGDTQYF
NA	NA	TRBJ1-2	TRBV30	TGTGCCTGGAGTCAGGGGCTCGGGTATGGCTACACCTTC	CAWSQGLGYGYTF
TRBD1	NA	TRBJ1-2	TRBV12-5	TGTGCTAGTGGTGCCTCTTTCGGGGGACAGGGAGAGGTGGTTGGTGGCTACACCTTC	CASGASFGGQGEVVGGYTF
TRBD1	NA	TRBJ1-2	TRBV7-2	TGTGCCAGCAGCTCCCTACAGGGGGCCGGTGGCTACACCTTC	CASSSLQGAGGYTF
NA	NA	TRBJ1-6	TRBV21-1	TGTGCCAGCAGCAAAGCGAGGGACGGAAATTCACCCCTCCACTTT	CASSKARDGNSPLHF
NA	NA	TRBJ1-2	TRBV4-1	TGCGCCAGCAGCCAAACCCAAGGACTGGAATATGGCTACACCTTC	CASSQTQGLEYGYTF
NA	NA	TRBJ2-3	TRBV6-6	TGTGCCGGCTCAGGAACGGACAAGTTCACAGATACGCAGTATTTT	CAGSGTDKFTDTQYF
TRBD2	NA	TRBJ2-5	TRBV28	TGTGCCAGCGAGACGGGAGGGAAAGAGACCCAGTACTTC	CASETGGKETQYF